This T cell receptor (beta chain) was sequenced during a study of cytomegalovirus exposure and HLA in healthy donors. The primer mix had 60 Vbeta and 13 Jbeta primers. Generated by immunoSEQ multiplex PCR, the TCRdb table keeps only in-frame clones and is missing some. The sample carries about 140,000 clones, around 75% recorded once. Remarks on this clone: The antigen remains unidentified.

Every donor was a healthy person donating bone marrow. The CDR3 is made up of 15 amino acids. The V gene's germline CDR1 is PRHDT and CDR2 FYEKMQ (reference sequence). Trimming stripped 5 bases from V and 5 bases from J, with 16 bases between. Study-level points and caveats: Judged likely to be a sequencing artifact was a cluster of highly shared sequence variants. A classifier reportedly called cytomegalovirus status with high sensitivity and specificity. Cytomegalovirus association was listed for 150 or so TCR beta chains.

Input material: PBMCs. This sequence was found in a female donor in good health and CMV-seronegative. The chain couples TRBV13 to TRBJ2-1; a possible D gene is TRBD2 (7 bases). Here the CDR3 reads CASSPNGGADNEQFF. The CDR3 nucleotides read TGTGCCAGCAGCCCTAATGGGGGGGCCGACAATGAGCAGTTCTTC.